The 5 T cell receptor beta chains below were found in one sample sequenced in a study of CD8+ T cells in alopecia areata. RNA extraction was followed by reverse transcription into cDNA, which acted as the sequencing template. Assay used: immunoSEQ multiplex PCR; TCRdb lists only in-frame clones, some missing. Of about 15,000 clones in the sample, 45% to 65% were seen once. Punch biopsies of lesional scalp, plus peripheral blood, were taken from alopecia areata patients. The sequencing sample was made of skin. The receptors derive from a human donor with alopecia areata.

V usage is TRBV28 and J usage is TRBJ2-7; 7 bases map to TRBD2. CDR1 is MDHEN, CDR2 SYDVKM, per germline. Germline trimming cut 6 bases from V and 3 bases from J; bases unmatched to any gene: 14. CDR3 size: 16 residues. As DNA, the CDR3 is TGTGCCAGCAGGCCCCTGGGCGGAGCGGGAAGCTACGAGCAGTACTTC. Amino acids: CASRPLGGAGSYEQYF.

This clone was counted between two and nine times. The V and J genes are TRBV7-2 and TRBJ2-3, with TRBD2 matching 7 bases. The CDR3 is 15 residues long. Trimming cost V 6 bases and J 3 bases; bases outside gene matches: 9. Looked up from germline, CDR1 is SGHTA and CDR2 is FQGNSA. The CDR3 DNA reads as TGTGCCAGCAGTACTAGCGCACGAGGGACAGATACGCAGTATTTT. Amino acid sequence: CASSTSARGTDTQYF.

This chain uses TRBV28 with TRBJ2-2, with D possibly TRBD2 on 6 matching bases. V was shortened by 6 bases and J by 7 bases, with 15 bases between the two germline ends. Per the germline V gene, CDR1 is MDHEN and CDR2 is SYDVKM. CDR3 size: 14 residues. CDR3 protein: CASSLQGGIGELFF. CDR3 nucleotides: TGTGCCAGCAGCCTTCAGGGAGGAATCGGGGAGCTGTTTTTT.

The chain links TRBV5-1 to TRBJ2-2; either TRBD1 or TRBD2 may supply D (5 bases each). V lost 4 bases to trimming and J lost 0 bases, with 10 bases between them. Germline lookup yields CDR1 SGHRS and CDR2 YFSETQ. CDR3 size: 15 residues. CDR3 amino acids: CASSPWDPNTGELFF. CDR3 in DNA: TGCGCCAGCAGCCCGTGGGACCCGAACACCGGGGAGCTGTTTTTT.

The rearrangement links TRBV11-2 to TRBJ2-3, with 15 positions matching TRBD2. Unmatched junction bases numbered 8, after V lost 5 bases and J lost 5 bases. CDR1 and CDR2 (germline): SGHAT, FQNNGV. CDR3 size: 17 residues. The CDR3 DNA follows: TGTGCCAGCAGCCAGGACAGGGGACTAGCGGGAGGAGATACGCAGTATTTT. Amino acid sequence: CASSQDRGLAGGDTQYF.